The clone carrying this TCR beta chain appeared once. From germline, CDR1 is MNHEY and CDR2 SMNVEV (reference sequence). This CDR3 spans 14 amino acids. With 10 bases clipped from V and 7 bases from J, the junction kept 5 bases outside the gene matches. The method was immunoSEQ multiplex PCR; TCRdb's version includes in-frame clones alone and lacks a portion of them. The sample includes 50,000 to 75,000 clones, about nine tenths of them seen just once. This sample was taken from a study of blood T cell repertoires in COVID-19. Study at large: The samples span acute and convalescent COVID-19 from the United States, Italy and Spain.

The sequence was collected from a human donor in a cohort sampled during active COVID-19. V is TRBV27 and J is TRBJ2-1; 15 positions agree with TRBD2. The sequenced material came from peripheral blood. CDR3 amino acids: CATGTSGRWNEQFF. CDR3 nucleotide sequence: TGTGCCACCGGGACTAGCGGGAGGTGGAATGAGCAGTTCTTC.